The TCR beta chain described here comes from a study of cytomegalovirus exposure and HLA in healthy donors. Both 60 Vbeta primers and 13 Jbeta primers went into the PCR. Sequencing was performed with immunoSEQ multiplex PCR; in TCRdb, only in-frame clones are kept and a portion is missing. Of about 150,000 clones in the sample, around 80% were seen once. The CDR3 is made up of 16 amino acids. V dropped 6 bases and J dropped 7; count of bases not matched to a gene: 16. Germline V CDR1 and CDR2: MDHEN, SYDVKM. Material for sequencing was PBMCs. V usage is TRBV28 and J usage is TRBJ1-2; 8 nucleotides agree with TRBD1. The sequence derives from a man aged 25-40 years in good health. The CDR3 loop is CASRGDRSTLIGGYTF. CDR3 nucleotide sequence: TGTGCCAGCAGGGGGGACAGGAGCACTCTGATAGGTGGCTACACCTTC.